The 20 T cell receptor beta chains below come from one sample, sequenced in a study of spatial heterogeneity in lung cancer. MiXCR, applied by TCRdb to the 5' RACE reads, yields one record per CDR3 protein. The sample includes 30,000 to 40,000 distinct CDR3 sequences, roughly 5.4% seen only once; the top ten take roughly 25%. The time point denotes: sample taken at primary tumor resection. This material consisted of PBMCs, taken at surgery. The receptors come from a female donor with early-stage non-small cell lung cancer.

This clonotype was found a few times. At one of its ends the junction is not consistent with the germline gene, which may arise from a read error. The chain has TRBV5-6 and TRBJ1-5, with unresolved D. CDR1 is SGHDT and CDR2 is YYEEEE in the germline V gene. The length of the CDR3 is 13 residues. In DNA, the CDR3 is TGTGCCAGCAGCTTGTCTGGGAATCGGCCCCAGCATTTT. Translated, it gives CASSLSGNRPQHF.

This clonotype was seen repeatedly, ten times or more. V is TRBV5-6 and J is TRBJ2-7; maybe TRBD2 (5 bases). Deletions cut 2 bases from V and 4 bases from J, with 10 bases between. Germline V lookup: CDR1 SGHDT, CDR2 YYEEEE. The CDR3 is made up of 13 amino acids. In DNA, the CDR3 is TGTGCCAGCAGCTTCGGGGATTCTTACGAGCAGTACTTC. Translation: CASSFGDSYEQYF.

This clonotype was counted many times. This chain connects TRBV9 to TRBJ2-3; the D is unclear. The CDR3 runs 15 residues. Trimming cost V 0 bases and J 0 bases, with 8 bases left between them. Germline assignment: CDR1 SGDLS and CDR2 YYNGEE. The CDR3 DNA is TGTGCCAGCAGCGTAGGTTTCGCTAGCACAGATACGCAGTATTTT. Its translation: CASSVGFASTDTQYF.

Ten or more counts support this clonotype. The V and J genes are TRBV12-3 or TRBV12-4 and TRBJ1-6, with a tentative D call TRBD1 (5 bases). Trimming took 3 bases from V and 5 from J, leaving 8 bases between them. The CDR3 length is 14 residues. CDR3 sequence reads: CASSLGGNNSPLHF. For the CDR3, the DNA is TGTGCCAGCAGTTTGGGGGGGAATAATTCACCCCTCCACTTT.

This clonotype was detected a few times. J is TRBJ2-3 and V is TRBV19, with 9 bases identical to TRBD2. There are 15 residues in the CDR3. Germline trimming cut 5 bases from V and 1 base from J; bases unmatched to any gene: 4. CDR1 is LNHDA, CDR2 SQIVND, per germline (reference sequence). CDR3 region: CASSARLAGTDTQYF. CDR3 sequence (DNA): TGTGCCAGTAGTGCCCGACTAGCGGGCACAGATACGCAGTATTTT.

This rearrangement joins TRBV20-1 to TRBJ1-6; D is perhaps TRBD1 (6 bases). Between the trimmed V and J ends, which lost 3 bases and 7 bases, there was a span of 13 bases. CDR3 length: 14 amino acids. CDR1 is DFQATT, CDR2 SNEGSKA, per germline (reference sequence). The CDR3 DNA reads TGCAGTGCTAGCCTTGCGGGGGCAAATTCACCCCTCCACTTT. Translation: CSASLAGANSPLHF.

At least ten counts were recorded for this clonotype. In DNA form, the CDR3 reads TGCGCCAGCAGCTTGAACAGTGCACTATTCGGCTACACCTTC. Translating it yields CASSLNSALFGYTF. V usage is TRBV5-1 and J usage is TRBJ1-2, with D hard to call. The CDR3 totals 14 residues. Germline V gene data show CDR1 as SGHRS and CDR2 as YFSETQ. Trimming cost V 1 base and J 8 bases, with 15 bases left between them. Full variable domain (remainder filled in from reference TRBV5-1 and TRBJ1-2): KAGVTQTPRYLIKTRGQQVTLSCSPISGHRSVSWYQQTPGQGLQFLFEYFSETQRNKGNFPGRFSGRQFSNSRSEMNVSTLELGDSALYLCASSLNSALFGYTFGSGTRLTVV.

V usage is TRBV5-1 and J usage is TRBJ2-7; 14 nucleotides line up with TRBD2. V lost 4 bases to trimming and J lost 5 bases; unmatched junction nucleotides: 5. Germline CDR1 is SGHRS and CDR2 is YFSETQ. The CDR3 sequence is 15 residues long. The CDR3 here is CASSRGTSGGDEQYF. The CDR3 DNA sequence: TGCGCCAGCAGCCGAGGGACTAGCGGGGGAGACGAGCAGTACTTC.

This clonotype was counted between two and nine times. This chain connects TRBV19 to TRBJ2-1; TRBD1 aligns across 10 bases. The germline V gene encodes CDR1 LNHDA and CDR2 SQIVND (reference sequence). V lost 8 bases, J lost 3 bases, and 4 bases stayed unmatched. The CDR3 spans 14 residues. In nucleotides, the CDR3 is TGTGCCAGTCAGACAGGGGGCATCTACAATGAGCAGTTCTTC. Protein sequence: CASQTGGIYNEQFF.

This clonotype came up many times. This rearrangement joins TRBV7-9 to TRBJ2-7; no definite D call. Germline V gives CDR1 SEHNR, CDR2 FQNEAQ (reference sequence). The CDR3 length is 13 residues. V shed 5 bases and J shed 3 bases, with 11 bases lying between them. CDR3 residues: CASSLTRSYEQYF. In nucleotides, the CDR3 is TGTGCCAGCAGCCTCACACGGAGCTACGAGCAGTACTTC.

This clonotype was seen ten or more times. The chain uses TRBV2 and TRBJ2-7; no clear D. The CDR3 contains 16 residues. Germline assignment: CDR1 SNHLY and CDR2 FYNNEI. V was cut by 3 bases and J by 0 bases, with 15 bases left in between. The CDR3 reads CASSDPSEKSSYEQYF. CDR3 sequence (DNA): TGTGCCAGCAGTGACCCCTCTGAGAAAAGCTCCTACGAGCAGTACTTC.

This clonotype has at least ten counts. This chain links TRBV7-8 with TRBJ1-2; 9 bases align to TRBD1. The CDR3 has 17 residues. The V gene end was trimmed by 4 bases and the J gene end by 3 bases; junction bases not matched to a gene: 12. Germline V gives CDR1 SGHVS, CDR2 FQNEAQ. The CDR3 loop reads CASSSPNLRTGDYGYTF. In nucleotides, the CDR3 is TGTGCCAGCAGCTCACCGAACCTTAGGACAGGGGACTATGGCTACACCTTC.

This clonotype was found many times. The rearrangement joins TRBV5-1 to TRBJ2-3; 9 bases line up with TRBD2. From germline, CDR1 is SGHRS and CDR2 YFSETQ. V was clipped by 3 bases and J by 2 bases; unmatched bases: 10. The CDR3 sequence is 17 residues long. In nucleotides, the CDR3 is TGCGCCAGCAGCTCTGGCATTGGGACTAGCTTCACAGATACGCAGTATTTT. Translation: CASSSGIGTSFTDTQYF.

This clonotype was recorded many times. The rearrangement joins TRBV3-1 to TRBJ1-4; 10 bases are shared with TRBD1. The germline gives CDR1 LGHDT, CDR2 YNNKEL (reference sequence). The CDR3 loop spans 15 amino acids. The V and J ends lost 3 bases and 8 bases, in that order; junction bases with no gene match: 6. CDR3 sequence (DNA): TGTGCCAGCAGCCAGTGGGACAGGGGAAGCGAAAAACTGTTTTTT. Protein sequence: CASSQWDRGSEKLFF.

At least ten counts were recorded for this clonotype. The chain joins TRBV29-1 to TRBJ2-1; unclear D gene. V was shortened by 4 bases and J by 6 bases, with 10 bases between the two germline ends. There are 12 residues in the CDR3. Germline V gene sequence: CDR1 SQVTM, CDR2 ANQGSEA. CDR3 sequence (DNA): TGCAGCGTTGGCATGAGTATCAATGAGCAGTTCTTC. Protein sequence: CSVGMSINEQFF.

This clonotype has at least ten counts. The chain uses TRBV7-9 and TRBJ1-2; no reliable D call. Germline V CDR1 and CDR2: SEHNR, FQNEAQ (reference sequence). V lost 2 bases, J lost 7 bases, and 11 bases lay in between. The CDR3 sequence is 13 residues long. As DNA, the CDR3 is TGTGCCAGCAGCTTACCGGTCGCGGCTGGCTACACCTTC. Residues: CASSLPVAAGYTF.

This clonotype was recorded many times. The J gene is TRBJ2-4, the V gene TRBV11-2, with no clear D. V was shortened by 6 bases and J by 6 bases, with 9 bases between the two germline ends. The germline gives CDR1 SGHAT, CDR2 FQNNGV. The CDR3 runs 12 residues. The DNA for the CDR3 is TGTGCCAGCAGTTCTGGCAGAAACATTCAGTACTTC. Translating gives CASSSGRNIQYF.

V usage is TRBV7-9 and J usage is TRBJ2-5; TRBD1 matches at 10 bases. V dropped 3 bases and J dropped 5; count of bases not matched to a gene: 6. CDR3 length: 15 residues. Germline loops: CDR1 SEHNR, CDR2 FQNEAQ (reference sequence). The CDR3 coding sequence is TGTGCCAGCAGCTTTGGGACAGGGGAGACCGAGACCCAGTACTTC. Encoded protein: CASSFGTGETETQYF.

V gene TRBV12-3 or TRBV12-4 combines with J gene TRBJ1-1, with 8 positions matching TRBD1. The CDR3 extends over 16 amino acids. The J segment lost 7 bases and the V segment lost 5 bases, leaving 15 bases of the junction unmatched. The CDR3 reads CASSPPGQGISFEAFF. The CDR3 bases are TGTGCCAGCAGTCCCCCCGGACAGGGAATTTCCTTTGAAGCTTTCTTT.

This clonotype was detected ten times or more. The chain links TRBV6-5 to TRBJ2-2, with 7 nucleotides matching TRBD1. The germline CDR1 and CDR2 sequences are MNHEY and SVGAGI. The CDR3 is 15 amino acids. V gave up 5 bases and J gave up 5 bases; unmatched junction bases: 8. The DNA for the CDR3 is TGTGCCAGCAGTACCCCAGGGGGAAATACCGGGGAGCTGTTTTTT. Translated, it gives CASSTPGGNTGELFF.